The 27 T cell receptor beta chains presented below share a single source sample, sequenced in a study of blood T cell repertoires in COVID-19 (dated by TCRdb to about 2020). The library was built by means of the immunoSEQ multiplex PCR assay. TCRdb holds this immuneACCESS table with in-frame rearrangements only. Some clones are missing; in checked studies, unresolved V genes explain under half, and the rest has no known cause. The sample data list under 70,000 clones, and 88% of these were observed just once. Roughly a tenth of the sample is held by the ten biggest clonotypes. Sequencing used PBMCs or T cells enriched from blood (not recorded which). These receptors originate from a woman between 40 and 55 years old who had recovered from COVID-19.

The chain combines TRBV5-1 with TRBJ2-3, with TRBD2 identical over 10 bases. The trim removed 4 bases at V and 4 bases at J, leaving 12 bases unmatched. This CDR3 is 17 amino acids long. Germline loops: CDR1 SGHRS, CDR2 YFSETQ. CDR3 nucleotides: TGCGCCAGCAGCCGAGACTATAGCGGGGGGCCGGCAGATACGCAGTATTTT. Translation: CASSRDYSGGPADTQYF.

J is TRBJ2-3 and V is TRBV11-3; D not resolved. The CDR3 runs 15 residues. CDR1 is SGHNT and CDR2 is YENEEA in the germline V gene. The ends were cut back, 1 base at V and 0 bases at J, with 8 bases in the middle. CDR3 sequence reads: CASSLGLVSTDTQYF. The CDR3 DNA reads TGTGCCAGCAGCTTAGGTCTAGTAAGCACAGATACGCAGTATTTT.

V is TRBV13 and J is TRBJ1-3, with 7 nucleotides matching TRBD1. Per germline, CDR1 PRHDT and CDR2 FYEKMQ (reference sequence). After removal of 2 bases from V and 4 bases from J, the junction contained 8 bases not matched to a gene. The CDR3 contains 16 residues. CDR3 coding DNA: TGTGCCAGCAGCTTAAGGAGGGGGCGAGGAGGAAACACCATATATTTT. Translating it yields CASSLRRGRGGNTIYF.

The rearrangement joins TRBV5-1 to TRBJ1-2, with 8 bases fitting TRBD1. This CDR3 has 14 residues. Germline lookup yields CDR1 SGHRS and CDR2 YFSETQ. After removal of 5 bases from V and 3 bases from J, the junction contained 6 bases not matched to a gene. As DNA, the CDR3 is TGCGCCAGCAGTAGTAACAGGGGGGACTATGGCTACACCTTC. Protein: CASSSNRGDYGYTF.

This clone is labeled medium-sized. The rearrangement uses TRBV6-4 and TRBJ2-1; 12 nucleotides line up with TRBD2. V was clipped by 3 bases and J by 4 bases; unmatched bases: 1. The CDR3 has 15 residues. Germline CDR1 is MRHNA and CDR2 is SNTAGT. CDR3 in DNA: TGTGCCAGCAGTGATACTAGCGGGGGGTACAATGAGCAGTTCTTC. Its protein product is CASSDTSGGYNEQFF.

The gene calls are TRBV9 and TRBJ2-7; 9 positions agree with TRBD2. The CDR3 extends over 15 amino acids. The V gene's germline CDR1 is SGDLS and CDR2 YYNGEE. V lost 4 bases to trimming and J lost 4 bases; unmatched junction nucleotides: 9. The CDR3 bases are TGTGCCAGCAGCCCATTTGGTAGCGGGGGATACGAGCAGTACTTC. It specifies CASSPFGSGGYEQYF.

The chain uses TRBV5-4 and TRBJ2-7, with D possibly being TRBD2 (6 bases). The CDR3 contains 13 residues. Germline values: CDR1 SGHNT, CDR2 YYREEE (reference sequence). Trimming took 4 bases from V and 4 from J, leaving 12 bases between them. This chain's CDR3 is CASSGSGEYEQYF. CDR3 nucleotide sequence: TGTGCCAGCAGCGGTAGCGGTGAGTACGAGCAGTACTTC.

The gene calls are TRBV4-1 and TRBJ2-1, with D maybe TRBD1 (6 bases). The CDR3 runs to 13 residues. V gave up 5 bases and J gave up 8 bases, with 13 bases separating them. Germline loops: CDR1 MGHRA, CDR2 YSYEKL. CDR3 sequence: CASSVQGRDEQFF. The CDR3 DNA reads TGCGCCAGCAGCGTACAGGGTAGGGATGAGCAGTTCTTC.

The chain uses TRBV6-4 and TRBJ2-2; 8 positions agree with TRBD1. Germline V gene lookup returns CDR1 MRHNA and CDR2 SNTAGT. This CDR3 region has 19 residues. Losses at the gene ends were 0 bases for V and 2 bases for J; bases not matched to a gene: 11. CDR3 nucleotides: TGTGCCAGCAGTGACTCGAGGGGTCGACAGGGGTCTAACACCGGGGAGCTGTTTTTT. Residues: CASSDSRGRQGSNTGELFF.

V is TRBV25-1 and J is TRBJ2-1, with 8 bases identical to TRBD1. The CDR3 loop spans 11 amino acids. Trimming removed 8 bases from V and 10 bases from J; junction bases left unmatched: 4. The germline gives CDR1 MGHDK, CDR2 SYGVNS. The CDR3 region has the DNA TGTGCCAGCCTGACAGGGGACGAGCAGTTCTTC. This encodes CASLTGDEQFF.

This sequence joins TRBV7-3 and TRBJ2-3; maybe TRBD2 (5 bases). The CDR3 loop spans 14 amino acids. Germline CDR1 SGHTA, CDR2 FQGTGA. V dropped 6 bases and J dropped 8 bases, with 18 bases sitting between them. The CDR3 reads CASSLPDGVGTQYF. The CDR3 DNA reads TGTGCCAGCAGTTTGCCAGACGGGGTGGGTACGCAGTATTTT. The whole variable domain, remainder taken from reference TRBV7-3 and TRBJ2-3, is GAGVSQTPSNKVTEKGKYVELRCDPISGHTALYWYRQSLGQGPEFLIYFQGTGAADDSGLPNDRFFAVRPEGSVSTLKIQRTERGDSAVYLCASSLPDGVGTQYFGPGTRLTVL.

This clone has a single count. The chain couples TRBV10-2 to TRBJ1-4, with D possibly TRBD1 on 5 matching bases. The germline gives CDR1 WSHSY, CDR2 SAAADI. The germline V and J ends were trimmed by 2 bases and 7 bases, with 8 bases remaining between them. The CDR3 totals 13 residues. The CDR3 bases are TGCGCCAGCAGTGAGACGCAGGGTGAAAAACTGTTTTTT. This gives the protein CASSETQGEKLFF.

The chain employs TRBV3-1 (or the pseudogene TRBV3-2) and TRBJ1-1; TRBD1 matches at 12 bases. The junction had 6 bases not matched to a gene; V was cut back by 1 base and J by 0 bases. Germline V gives CDR1 LGHDT, CDR2 YNNKEL (reference sequence). The CDR3 loop spans 18 amino acids. CDR3 sequence (DNA): TGTGCCAGCAGCCAAGCCGGGACAGGGGGCCTTGTGAACACTGAAGCTTTCTTT. This encodes CASSQAGTGGLVNTEAFF.

The chain employs TRBV19 and TRBJ2-4; TRBD2 might be the D (6 bases). From germline, CDR1 is LNHDA and CDR2 SQIVND (reference sequence). The CDR3 has 16 residues. V lost 1 base and J lost 1, with 11 bases in between. CDR3 in DNA: TGTGCCAGTAGTATAGGGGGGGAATTGGCCAAAAACATTCAGTACTTC. It translates to CASSIGGELAKNIQYF.

The CDR3: CASSLKTSPITDTQYF. The CDR3 nucleotides read TGTGCCAGCAGCTTAAAAACTTCGCCGATCACAGATACGCAGTATTTT. The chain recombines TRBV5-4 with TRBJ2-3; D is unresolved. This CDR3 has 16 amino acids. V gave up 2 bases and J gave up 2 bases, with 15 bases separating them. Germline V gives CDR1 SGHNT, CDR2 YYREEE (reference sequence). The complete variable domain, with remaining parts taken from reference TRBV5-4 and TRBJ2-3, reads ETGVTQSPTHLIKTRGQQVTLRCSSQSGHNTVSWYQQALGQGPQFIFQYYREEENGRGNFPPRFSGLQFPNYSSELNVNALELDDSALYLCASSLKTSPITDTQYFGPGTRLTVL.

V usage is TRBV6-4 and J usage is TRBJ1-6, with 7 nucleotides matching TRBD1. CDR1 is MRHNA and CDR2 is SNTAGT in the germline V gene. This CDR3 comprises 15 residues. Trimming took 8 bases from V and 1 from J; bases not matched to a gene: 5. The CDR3 nucleotides read TGTGCCAGCGCTGCGACAGGGTCCTATAATTCACCCCTCCACTTT. Residues: CASAATGSYNSPLHF.

This clone was counted a single time. The V call is TRBV10-2, the J call TRBJ2-3; D is perhaps TRBD2 (5 bases). The CDR3 totals 16 residues. The V end lost 6 bases, the J end lost 10 bases, and 26 bases lay between the germline ends. CDR1 and CDR2 from the germline V gene are WSHSY and SAAADI. CDR3 residues: CASSLILAAGGVAQYF. For the CDR3, the DNA is TGCGCCAGCAGCCTTATTCTGGCCGCCGGAGGTGTTGCGCAGTATTTT.

The genes are TRBV21-1 and TRBJ2-7; TRBD1 is taken as the D call from the table, unchecked against the DNA. TRBV21-1 is marked as a pseudogene. CDR3 length: 15 residues. The CDR3 spells CASSGPGTAFHEQYF. The CDR3 DNA follows: TGTGCCAGCAGCGGGCCCGGGACAGCGTTCCACGAGCAGTACTTC.

This chain joins TRBV15 and TRBJ2-5, with 8 positions matching TRBD2. The CDR3 is made up of 15 amino acids. Germline CDR1 LNHNV, CDR2 YYDKDF (reference sequence). After removal of 1 base from V and 1 base from J, the junction contained 2 bases not matched to a gene. CDR3 amino acids: CATSRVAGSQETQYF. CDR3 DNA sequence: TGTGCCACCAGCAGAGTAGCGGGAAGCCAAGAGACCCAGTACTTC.

The gene calls are TRBV10-3 and TRBJ2-7; possibly TRBD2 for D (6 bases). CDR1 and CDR2 from the germline V gene are ENHRY and SYGVKD. V was cut by 8 bases and J by 7 bases, with 24 bases left in between. The length of the CDR3 is 15 residues. CDR3 sequence (DNA): TGTGCCATCTCTAATCGGGCAGCGACCGGAGGGGAGCAGTACTTC. As protein: CAISNRAATGGEQYF.

This chain uses TRBV2 with TRBJ2-5; a possible D gene is TRBD1 (6 bases). Germline assignment: CDR1 SNHLY and CDR2 FYNNEI. Trimming took 2 bases from V and 1 from J, leaving 14 bases between them. The CDR3 runs to 16 residues. The CDR3 loop is CASSEFTGRGQETQYF. Written as DNA, the CDR3 is TGTGCCAGCAGTGAATTTACGGGCAGGGGCCAAGAGACCCAGTACTTC.

This clone was observed once. The chain uses TRBV3-1 (or the pseudogene TRBV3-2) and TRBJ1-2, with unresolved D. The CDR3 has 12 amino acids. Germline lookup yields CDR1 LGHDT and CDR2 YNNKEL (reference sequence). Trimming cost V 4 bases and J 7 bases, with 10 bases left between them. CDR3 DNA: TGTGCCAGCAGCCCCCCGGGGAGTGGCTACACCTTC. This gives the protein CASSPPGSGYTF.

This chain links TRBV11-2 with TRBJ1-3, with TRBD1 matching over 8 bases. The germline V gene has CDR1 SGHAT and CDR2 FQNNGV. CDR3 length equals 14 residues. V shed 2 bases, J shed 3 bases, and the junction held 0 bases outside the gene matches. In nucleotides, the CDR3 is TGTGCCAGCAGCTTAACAGGGGGTGGAAACACCATATATTTT. As protein: CASSLTGGGNTIYF.

The chain uses TRBV20-1 and TRBJ1-2; D call uncertain. Trimming stripped 3 bases from V and 1 base from J, with 12 bases between. Germline lookup yields CDR1 DFQATT and CDR2 SNEGSKA (reference sequence). The CDR3 is 14 residues long. CDR3 DNA: TGCAGTGCTAGTTCCCAACAGCTTAACTATGGCTACACCTTC. Protein product: CSASSQQLNYGYTF.

This clone has a single count. The chain joins TRBV6-5 to TRBJ1-1; perhaps TRBD1 as D (5 bases). The CDR3 length is 15 residues. The germline V gene encodes CDR1 MNHEY and CDR2 SVGAGI. The V end was cut by 4 bases, the J end by 1 base, with 13 bases between. The CDR3 loop reads CASSSQGVKNTEAFF. CDR3 sequence (DNA): TGTGCCAGCAGTTCTCAAGGGGTTAAGAACACTGAAGCTTTCTTT.

The rearrangement joins TRBV5-1 to TRBJ2-5; D might be TRBD2 (6 bases). CDR1 and CDR2 (germline): SGHRS, YFSETQ. The V end lost 1 base, the J end lost 3 bases, and 10 bases lay between the germline ends. The CDR3 length is 14 residues. CDR3 residues: CASSLWTGEETQYF. CDR3 sequence (DNA): TGCGCCAGCAGCTTGTGGACGGGGGAAGAGACCCAGTACTTC.

This clone has only one observation. V is TRBV6-6 and J is TRBJ1-1; D is perhaps TRBD1 (5 bases). The CDR3 spans 14 residues. V lost 6 bases and J lost 1, with 12 bases in between. Per the germline V gene, CDR1 is MNHNY and CDR2 is SVGAGI (reference sequence). CDR3 protein: CASSRQSSNTEAFF. CDR3 nucleotides: TGTGCCAGCAGCCGACAGTCTTCGAACACTGAAGCTTTCTTT.